A selection of T cell receptor beta chains follows, all from one sample in a study of blood T cell repertoires in COVID-19. Profiled with immunoSEQ multiplex PCR; TCRdb holds only in-frame clones, not every one. Among some 130,000 clones, approximately 83% were seen once, and the ten largest hold less than 20%. The sample consisted of peripheral blood. The receptors here all came from a woman aged 45 to 65 with acute or convalescent COVID-19. CDR3s include the opening cysteine and the closing phenylalanine or tryptophan. A D gene is named only where the DNA matches it firmly. Expanded clones get a size class; other rows say once, few or many, or leave the size out.

j_call v_call clone_size d_call cdr3_nt cdr3_aa
TRBJ2-1 TRBV6-5 NA TRBD2 TGTGCCAGCAGTTACCGGCGGGGGGCCGGGAATGAGCAGTTCTTC CASSYRRGAGNEQFF
TRBJ2-3 TRBV29-1 NA NA TGCAGCGTTGGGCAGCGCTTGAGCACAGATACGCAGTATTTT CSVGQRLSTDTQYF
TRBJ1-4 TRBV6-5 NA TRBD1 TGTGCCAGCAGGGTTACAGGGGATAGACCTGAAAAACTGTTTTTT CASRVTGDRPEKLFF
TRBJ2-7 TRBV19 NA TRBD1 TGTGCCAGTAGTAGAGGACAGGGGTTCAACGAGCAGTACTTC CASSRGQGFNEQYF
TRBJ1-1 TRBV19 NA TRBD1 TGTGCCAGTAGTAAGCGGGACAGGGCATCTGAAGCTTTCTTT CASSKRDRASEAFF
TRBJ2-4 TRBV18 few NA TGTGCCAGCTCACCAGGGCAGGCAGAAAACATTCAGTACTTC CASSPGQAENIQYF
TRBJ1-1 TRBV9 NA TRBD1 TGTGCCAGCAGCCAGACCCAGGGGGCAGGGACTGAAGCTTTCTTT CASSQTQGAGTEAFF
TRBJ1-2 TRBV5-3 NA NA TGTGCCAGAATCCTCGTGTGGGGAGATAGTGGCTACACCTTC CARILVWGDSGYTF
TRBJ1-6 TRBV6-6 NA NA TGTGCCAGCAGTTACCAGACAGTACTGAATTCACCCCTCCACTTT CASSYQTVLNSPLHF
TRBJ1-3 TRBV19 NA NA TGTGCCAGTAGTATAGACGGTAGCTCTGGAAACACCATATATTTT CASSIDGSSGNTIYF
TRBJ1-5 TRBV25-1 few NA TGTGCCAGCAGTGAAAAGGGGGGGTCGGCAGTTAGGAATCAGCCCCAGCATTTT CASSEKGGSAVRNQPQHF
TRBJ2-7 TRBV27 NA NA TGTGCCAGCAGAAAGACCGGGAGCTCCTACGAGCAGTACTTC CASRKTGSSYEQYF
TRBJ1-5 TRBV5-5 NA NA TGTGCCAGCAGCTTGCTGGGGGCGGTGGATCAGCCCCAGCATTTT CASSLLGAVDQPQHF
TRBJ2-7 TRBV7-2 NA NA TGTGCCAGCAGCTTAGGCTTCCAGGGTTTAAGCTACGAGCAGTACTTC CASSLGFQGLSYEQYF
TRBJ1-2 TRBV3-1/TRBV3-2 once NA TGTGCCAGCAGCCAAGATACAGGCCTCTATGGCTACACCTTC CASSQDTGLYGYTF
TRBJ1-5 TRBV12-5 NA NA TGTGCTAGTGGTTTGGTAGGACACCCCGAGCCCCAGCATTTT CASGLVGHPEPQHF
TRBJ1-5 TRBV7-9 NA NA TGTGCCAGCAGCTTAGGAGACAATCAGCCCCAGCATTTT CASSLGDNQPQHF
TRBJ1-5 TRBV19 NA TRBD1 TGTGCCAGTAGTTCTACAGGGGTCAAACAGCCCCAGCATTTT CASSSTGVKQPQHF
TRBJ2-7 TRBV2 NA NA TGTGCCAGCAGGAGAGGGTATAATTGGGGGCAGGTTAGCTCCTACGAGCAGTACTTC CASRRGYNWGQVSSYEQYF
TRBJ1-5 TRBV2 NA NA TGTGCCAGCAGTGAGAGAGGTCAGAACAATCAGCCCCAGCATTTT CASSERGQNNQPQHF
TRBJ1-2 TRBV6-1 NA NA TGTGCCAGCACTTTTTCAGACAGCTCCTATGGCTACACCTTC CASTFSDSSYGYTF
TRBJ2-7 TRBV4-2 NA TRBD2 TGTGCCAGCAGCCAAGAGGGTGGCCTAGCGGGCGTTTACGAGCAGTACTTC CASSQEGGLAGVYEQYF
TRBJ1-5 TRBV10-1 NA TRBD1 TGCGCCAGCAGTGATAACAGGGGATGGCATCAGCCCCAGCATTTT CASSDNRGWHQPQHF
TRBJ2-5 TRBV15 NA NA TGTGCCACCAGCAGGCAGGGGCAAGAGACCCAGTACTTC CATSRQGQETQYF
TRBJ1-2 TRBV9 NA TRBD1 TGTGCCAGCAGCGGACAAACTGGGACAGGGGGCCCGGGCTACACCTTC CASSGQTGTGGPGYTF
TRBJ2-1 TRBV6-1 NA NA TGTGCCAGCAGTGAACTAAATTACAATGAGCAGTTCTTC CASSELNYNEQFF
TRBJ2-1 TRBV12-5 NA TRBD2 TGTGCTAGTGGTTTGGCTGGGACTAGCGGGGGTAATGAGCAGTTCTTC CASGLAGTSGGNEQFF
TRBJ1-2 TRBV27 few NA TGTGCCAGCAGTTTAACCACAATGACAGGAATTTATGGCTACACCTTC CASSLTTMTGIYGYTF
TRBJ1-2 TRBV19 few TRBD1 TGTGCCAGTGCTACCGGGACAGGGGCCGGCTACACCTTC CASATGTGAGYTF
TRBJ2-1 TRBV3-1/TRBV3-2 NA TRBD2 TGTGCCAGCAGCCACGGACTAGCCGGAAGCTCCTACAATGAGCAGTTCTTC CASSHGLAGSSYNEQFF
TRBJ1-1 TRBV3-1/TRBV3-2 NA NA TGTGCCAGCAGCCCGACAGCAATGAACACTGAAGCTTTCTTT CASSPTAMNTEAFF
TRBJ1-5 TRBV23-1 NA NA TGCGCCAGCAGTCAAAGGGAGGAGGGCAATCAGCCCCAGCATTTT CASSQREEGNQPQHF
TRBJ1-2 TRBV12-5 NA NA TGTGCTAGTGGTTTGGGCGATTCCGGGACTGCGACGGGTGGCTACACCTTC CASGLGDSGTATGGYTF
TRBJ1-1 TRBV2 NA TRBD1 TGTGCCAGCAGTCCAAGGACAGGCCAGAACACTGAAGCTTTCTTT CASSPRTGQNTEAFF
TRBJ2-7 TRBV7-6 NA NA TGTGCCAGCAGCCCCAGGACAGCGTCTGGGGAGCAGTACTTC CASSPRTASGEQYF
TRBJ1-3 TRBV25-1 NA NA TGTGCCAGCAGTGAACTAGGCTCTGGAAACACCATATATTTT CASSELGSGNTIYF
TRBJ1-6 TRBV5-1 NA NA TGCGCCAGCAGCTCGTCAGGGATTGGCAATTCACCCCTCCACTTT CASSSSGIGNSPLHF
TRBJ2-5 TRBV5-1 NA NA TGCGCCAGCAGCTTGGCGGGGAACCAAGAGACCCAGTACTTC CASSLAGNQETQYF
TRBJ2-7 TRBV12-5 once TRBD1 TGTGCTAGTGGGCCGGGTTGGGGCAGGGGGCCGAGTGAGCAGTACTTC CASGPGWGRGPSEQYF
TRBJ2-2 TRBV2 NA NA TGTGCCAGCAGCCCGGACAATGTGAACACCGGGGAGCTGTTTTTT CASSPDNVNTGELFF
TRBJ2-7 TRBV7-9 NA TRBD1 TGTGCCAGCAGCTTAGTCACAGGGGTAGGCGAGCAGTACTTC CASSLVTGVGEQYF